The next 5 T cell receptor beta chains were all read from a single sample in a study of blood T cell repertoires in COVID-19. The method was immunoSEQ multiplex PCR; TCRdb's version includes in-frame clones alone and lacks a portion of them. The sample has around 98,000 clones, about 85% seen once. The sequencing input was peripheral blood. Source of these receptors: an older man with acute or convalescent COVID-19.

The DNA for the CDR3 is TGTGCCAGCAGAGGGGACACGAACTATGGCTACACCTTC. It is translated as CASRGDTNYGYTF. This chain uses TRBV2 with TRBJ1-2, with D possibly TRBD1 on 6 matching bases. This CDR3 has 13 amino acids. Germline V gene lookup returns CDR1 SNHLY and CDR2 FYNNEI. With 6 bases removed from V and 2 bases from J, the gap between germline ends came to 10 bases.

This chain joins TRBV7-3 and TRBJ2-3, with TRBD2 identical over 14 bases. The CDR3 length is 16 residues. With 3 bases clipped from V and 1 base from J, the junction kept 0 bases outside the gene matches. Per the germline V gene, CDR1 is SGHTA and CDR2 is FQGTGA. CDR3 sequence reads: CASSLGLAGGTDTQYF. The CDR3 bases are TGTGCCAGCAGCTTGGGACTAGCGGGGGGCACAGATACGCAGTATTTT.

The CDR3 spells CASSLDSNYYGYTF. The CDR3 DNA is TGTGCCAGCAGCTTAGACTCGAACTACTATGGCTACACCTTC. The J gene is TRBJ1-2, the V gene TRBV11-2; unclear D gene. This CDR3 region has 14 residues. Trimming took off 0 bases at V and 3 bases at J, with 8 bases between the two ends. CDR1 is SGHAT, CDR2 FQNNGV, per germline. The entire variable domain, with the rest obtained from reference TRBV11-2 and TRBJ1-2, is as follows: EAGVAQSPRYKIIEKRQSVAFWCNPISGHATLYWYQQILGQGPKLLIQFQNNGVVDDSQLPKDRFSAERLKGVDSTLKIQPAKLEDSAVYLCASSLDSNYYGYTFGSGTRLTVV.

This clone was seen once. The chain carries TRBV6-6 and TRBJ2-3; tentative D call: TRBD2 (5 bases). Deletions cut 4 bases from V and 8 bases from J, with 10 bases between. The CDR3 runs to 12 residues. Germline lookup yields CDR1 MNHNY and CDR2 SVGAGI (reference sequence). The CDR3 sequence: CASSSEGSTQYF. CDR3 bases: TGTGCCAGCAGTTCCGAGGGTAGTACGCAGTATTTT.

The chain carries TRBV7-9 and TRBJ1-2; no firm D call. This CDR3 region has 14 residues. In germline, CDR1 is SEHNR, CDR2 FQNEAQ (reference sequence). V was trimmed by 5 bases and J by 8 bases, leaving 18 bases between them. The CDR3 reads CASSPEQNQRGYTF. The DNA for the CDR3 is TGTGCCAGCAGCCCCGAGCAGAATCAGCGCGGCTACACCTTC.